This T cell receptor (beta chain) was sequenced for a study of CD4+ T cells in melanoma. Regarding the study as a whole: CD8+ T cell, macrophage and B cell function reportedly correlated with neoantigen-specific CD4+ T cells. Neoantigen-specific CD4+ T cells in melanoma reportedly had diverse differentiation states.

About this clone itself: The antigen remains unidentified.

The germline gives CDR1 SGHNT, CDR2 YYREEE (reference sequence). V was pared by 6 bases and J by 1 base, with 10 bases between. The CDR3 loop spans 13 amino acids. Measured with immunoSEQ multiplex PCR; TCRdb has only the in-frame clones, and not every one. Among around 100,000 clones listed, around 93% were seen once. The source of this sequence is a human donor with melanoma. The chain employs TRBV5-4 and TRBJ1-1; D ambiguous. The sample was peripheral blood. This CDR3 is CASTALRNTEAFF. CDR3 in DNA: TGTGCCAGCACCGCCCTACGGAACACTGAAGCTTTCTTT.